The text below deals with one T cell receptor beta chain. Its antigen is unknown. This sample was included in a study of OX40 agonist ivuxolimab in advanced cancers. Across the study: Among those enrolled, mean age was around 60 years (range about 23 to 79) and roughly 84% were male. Partial responses were seen in three patients, one with hepatocellular carcinoma and two with cutaneous melanoma. Whole-study results and caveats: Clonal expansion in partial responders at 0.1-3.0 mg/kg ranked among the lowest.

Germline assignment: CDR1 MNHEY and CDR2 SMNVEV (reference sequence). V lost 2 bases and J 0 bases, leaving 14 bases between the germline ends. CDR3 size: 18 residues. On cycle 4 day 1 and cycle 7 day 1, as well as at baseline, blood was sampled. Assay: immunoSEQ multiplex PCR; the TCRdb copy retains only in-frame clones and omits some. The sample consists of about 29,000 clones, over 90% of them appearing once. Sequencing used CD4+ or CD8+ T cells sorted from blood, obtained in a trial of the OX40 agonist ivuxolimab. The chain is built from TRBV27 and TRBJ1-6; unclear D gene. This clonotype was sampled from an adult with an advanced solid tumor such as melanoma, head and neck, liver or kidney cancer. CDR3 in amino acids: CASSLQARRSSYNSPLHF. CDR3 DNA: TGTGCCAGCAGTTTACAGGCTCGCCGGAGCTCCTATAATTCACCCCTCCACTTT.